These 15 T cell receptor beta chains share one sample of origin, sequenced in a study of cytomegalovirus exposure and HLA in healthy donors. Primers for the PCR totalled 60 Vbeta and 13 Jbeta. The table came from immunoSEQ multiplex PCR; TCRdb's copy has only in-frame clones and leaves some out. The sample holds about 130,000 clones, 60% to 85% seen once. The source material was PBMCs. Receptors originate from a man aged 30-40 years in good health and CMV-seronegative.

The chain uses TRBV5-5 and TRBJ1-5; D might be TRBD1 (5 bases). The CDR3 sequence is 14 residues long. Germline V gene sequence: CDR1 SGHKS, CDR2 YYEKEE (reference sequence). With 1 base removed from V and 5 bases from J, the gap between germline ends came to 10 bases. CDR3: CASSLMGGDQPQHF. The CDR3 DNA reads TGTGCCAGCAGCTTGATGGGGGGAGATCAGCCCCAGCATTTT.

This clone was observed once. The chain combines TRBV6-6 with TRBJ1-5, with a weak D call TRBD1 (6 bases). The ends were cut back, 7 bases at V and 2 bases at J, with 12 bases in the middle. CDR1 and CDR2 from the germline V gene are MNHNY and SVGAGI (reference sequence). This CDR3 comprises 14 residues. Here the CDR3 reads CASNQGQGNQPQHF. DNA of the CDR3: TGTGCCAGCAACCAGGGGCAGGGCAATCAGCCCCAGCATTTT.

The V call is TRBV6-1, the J call TRBJ2-7, with D unclear. Germline CDR1 reads MNHNS; CDR2 reads SASEGT. CDR3 length equals 14 residues. V shed 7 bases and J shed 2 bases, with 15 bases lying between them. The chain's CDR3 is CASKQSSVAYEQYF. Here the CDR3 DNA reads TGTGCCAGCAAGCAAAGTTCGGTAGCCTACGAGCAGTACTTC.

The V and J genes are TRBV19 and TRBJ1-5, with 8 bases lining up with TRBD1. J was trimmed by 7 bases and V by 6 bases; bases with no gene match: 14. Per the germline V gene, CDR1 is LNHDA and CDR2 is SQIVND (reference sequence). This CDR3 has 16 residues. CDR3 DNA: TGTGCCAGTAGACTATCCGGGACAGGTTTTTGGCAGCCCCAGCATTTT. Its protein is CASRLSGTGFWQPQHF.

This chain connects TRBV5-1 to TRBJ2-2, with TRBD2 matching over 10 bases. The CDR3 covers 17 residues. Germline V gene sequence: CDR1 SGHRS, CDR2 YFSETQ. V shed 2 bases and J 1 base; nucleotides not matched to a gene: 5. As DNA, the CDR3 is TGCGCCAGCAGCTTTTCATTAGCGGGAGGGAACACCGGGGAGCTGTTTTTT. It codes for CASSFSLAGGNTGELFF. Complete variable domain (other parts from reference TRBV5-1 and TRBJ2-2): KAGVTQTPRYLIKTRGQQVTLSCSPISGHRSVSWYQQTPGQGLQFLFEYFSETQRNKGNFPGRFSGRQFSNSRSEMNVSTLELGDSALYLCASSFSLAGGNTGELFFGEGSRLTVL.

This clone was seen a handful of times. This rearrangement joins TRBV28 to TRBJ2-5; TRBD1 aligns across 8 bases. The CDR3 is 15 residues long. Germline assignment: CDR1 MDHEN and CDR2 SYDVKM. With 6 bases clipped from V and 4 bases from J, the junction kept 10 bases outside the gene matches. The CDR3 DNA reads as TGTGCCAGCAGACCAGGGGGCGCTTCAGCAGAGACCCAGTACTTC. Its translation is CASRPGGASAETQYF.

This clone has only a few counts. The V and J genes are TRBV15 and TRBJ1-1, with 9 bases aligning to TRBD1. This CDR3 has 16 amino acids. The germline V gene has CDR1 LNHNV and CDR2 YYDKDF (reference sequence). V dropped 0 bases and J dropped 1; count of bases not matched to a gene: 3. The CDR3 DNA follows: TGTGCCACCAGCAGAGATCGGGGACAGGGGAACACTGAAGCTTTCTTT. Translating gives CATSRDRGQGNTEAFF.

V and J are TRBV19 and TRBJ2-7; 9 bases map to TRBD2. V was clipped by 8 bases and J by 1 base; unmatched bases: 6. CDR1 is LNHDA and CDR2 is SQIVND in the germline V gene (reference sequence). CDR3 length: 14 residues. The CDR3 coding sequence is TGTGCCAGTTCCGGACTAGCGTCTTCCTACGAGCAGTACTTC. As protein: CASSGLASSYEQYF. The complete variable domain, with remaining parts taken from reference TRBV19 and TRBJ2-7, reads DGGITQSPKYLFRKEGQNVTLSCEQNLNHDAMYWYRQDPGQGLRLIYYSQIVNDFQKGDIAEGYSVSREKKESFPLTVTSAQKNPTAFYLCASSGLASSYEQYFGPGTRLTVT.

The V gene is TRBV10-1, the J gene TRBJ1-4, with 7 bases that match TRBD1. There are 17 residues in the CDR3. Trimming cost V 3 bases and J 3 bases; bases outside gene matches: 10. The germline V gene has CDR1 WNHNN and CDR2 SYGVQD (reference sequence). CDR3 nucleotides: TGCGCCAGCAGTGATCAACAAGACAGGGCCGCTAATGAAAAACTGTTTTTT. Protein: CASSDQQDRAANEKLFF.

This chain uses TRBV10-3 with TRBJ2-3, with 8 nucleotides matching TRBD2. The V gene end was trimmed by 8 bases and the J gene end by 6 bases; junction bases not matched to a gene: 16. There are 16 residues in the CDR3. Germline V gene lookup returns CDR1 ENHRY and CDR2 SYGVKD. The CDR3 sequence is CAIQRVGREGLDTQYF. The CDR3 bases are TGTGCCATCCAACGGGTGGGACGGGAGGGCCTCGATACGCAGTATTTT.

This clone turned up a few times. The V and J genes are TRBV5-1 and TRBJ2-4; unclear D gene. Germline CDR1 SGHRS, CDR2 YFSETQ. This CDR3 contains 16 residues. Trimming took off 0 bases at V and 0 bases at J, with 10 bases between the two ends. The DNA for the CDR3 is TGCGCCAGCAGCTTGGTCGGAGAAATAGCCAAAAACATTCAGTACTTC. Protein product: CASSLVGEIAKNIQYF.

This clone turned up a few times. The V gene is TRBV5-4, the J gene TRBJ2-7; TRBD1 matches 8 bases. Germline CDR1 and CDR2: SGHNT and YYREEE (reference sequence). The CDR3 is 13 residues long. The V gene end was trimmed by 4 bases and the J gene end by 2 bases; junction bases not matched to a gene: 2. CDR3 bases: TGTGCCAGCAGCGAGGGACAGGCCTACGAGCAGTACTTC. It encodes CASSEGQAYEQYF.

J is TRBJ2-2 and V is TRBV4-2; 7 bases are shared with TRBD2. Germline CDR1 and CDR2: LGHNA and YNFKEQ. This CDR3 comprises 17 residues. The junction had 5 bases not matched to a gene; V was cut back by 1 base and J by 0 bases. CDR3 protein: CASSQGEAGPNTGELFF. CDR3 bases: TGTGCCAGCAGCCAAGGGGAAGCGGGGCCGAACACCGGGGAGCTGTTTTTT.

The chain links TRBV9 to TRBJ2-4; maybe TRBD2 (5 bases). CDR3 length: 15 residues. The V end lost 1 base, the J end lost 5 bases, and 13 bases lay between the germline ends. The germline CDR1 and CDR2 sequences are SGDLS and YYNGEE. Here the CDR3 reads CASSVRSGWENIQYF. CDR3 DNA sequence: TGTGCCAGCAGCGTACGTTCGGGGTGGGAAAACATTCAGTACTTC. The full variable domain, in which reference TRBV9 and TRBJ2-4 provide the parts outside the CDR3, is DSGVTQTPKHLITATGQRVTLRCSPRSGDLSVYWYQQSLDQGLQFLIQYYNGEERAKGNILERFSAQQFPDLHSELNLSSLELGDSALYFCASSVRSGWENIQYFGAGTRLSVL.

This clone was observed once. The chain joins TRBV2 to TRBJ2-4, with TRBD1 matching over 10 bases. In germline, CDR1 is SNHLY, CDR2 FYNNEI. The CDR3 is 17 amino acids. The V and J ends lost 8 bases and 3 bases, in that order; junction bases with no gene match: 13. The CDR3 DNA reads TGTGCCAGCTGTCAGGGACAGGGGAGCCGATTCAAAAACATTCAGTACTTC. Amino acids: CASCQGQGSRFKNIQYF.